The clone carrying this T cell receptor (beta chain) has a count of ten or more. This sample is part of a study of T cells in Graves' hyperthyroidism and ophthalmopathy. Over 18 months, lack of ophthalmopathy progression marked Graves' hyperthyroidism as stable. Diagnosis of hyperthyroidism was new in patients aged 18 to 65, and its duration was under 2 months. What was amplified from RNA transcripts were TCR beta CDR3 regions. Carried out on the TCR CDR3, a first-round RT-PCR used the HTBI primer set. TCRdb reprocessed the multiplex PCR reads with MiXCR, giving one entry per CDR3 protein. Of hundreds of thousands of distinct CDR3 sequences in the sample, about 15% were seen once. Specimen: blood. The TCR comes from a woman between 18 and 30 years old with Graves' hyperthyroidism.

CDR3: CSARGVGSNQPQHF. As DNA, the CDR3 is TGCAGTGCTAGGGGGGTGGGGAGCAATCAGCCCCAGCATTTT. J is TRBJ1-5 and V is TRBV20-1, with D possibly matching TRBD1 (5 bases). V lost 3 bases and J 1 base, leaving 10 bases between the germline ends. In germline, CDR1 is DFQATT, CDR2 SNEGSKA (reference sequence). This CDR3 spans 14 amino acids.